The 7 T cell receptor beta chains in this list originate from one sample, sequenced in a study of human thymus T cells. Method: immunoSEQ multiplex PCR; TCRdb's copy keeps in-frame clones and lacks some. The data contain some 130,000 clones, just under 95% of them singletons. Surgeons resected thymus tissue during corrective heart surgery. The source material was thymus tissue. All receptors derive from a boy under two years old with a congenital heart defect but otherwise immunologically healthy.

This chain joins TRBV21-1 and TRBJ2-7; the table's D call, TRBD1, has no DNA check behind it. TRBV21-1 is an annotated pseudogene. This CDR3 has 15 amino acids. The CDR3 coding sequence is TGTGCCAGCAAGGGGACAGGAGGGCTTTCCTACGAGCAGTACTTC. The encoded protein is CASKGTGGLSYEQYF.

The CDR3 coding sequence is TGTGCCAGCAGCTTTTCGGACGCCCCCTACAATGAGCAGTTCTTC. It encodes CASSFSDAPYNEQFF. The chain is built from TRBV11-2 and TRBJ2-1; D unresolved. The CDR3 runs to 15 residues. With 3 bases removed from V and 2 bases from J, the gap between germline ends came to 11 bases. Germline assignment: CDR1 SGHAT and CDR2 FQNNGV.

The chain employs TRBV20-1 and TRBJ2-7, with TRBD1 matching over 8 bases. V lost 7 bases to trimming and J lost 1 base; unmatched junction nucleotides: 0. Looked up from germline, CDR1 is DFQATT and CDR2 is SNEGSKA (reference sequence). The CDR3 sequence is 11 residues long. CDR3 coding DNA: TGCAGTGGGACAGGGTCCTACGAGCAGTACTTC. Translated, it gives CSGTGSYEQYF.

V usage is TRBV10-3 and J usage is TRBJ2-2; D not resolved. The CDR3 spans 17 residues. Germline-derived CDR1 and CDR2 are ENHRY and SYGVKD. The germline V and J ends were trimmed by 0 bases and 2 bases, with 13 bases remaining between them. For the CDR3, the DNA is TGTGCCATCAGTGAGTCGTGGGCAGGCCCAAACACCGGGGAGCTGTTTTTT. Its protein is CAISESWAGPNTGELFF.

Only a few counts were recorded for this clone. The gene calls are TRBV5-1 and TRBJ1-6; perhaps TRBD1 as D (6 bases). Germline V gives CDR1 SGHRS, CDR2 YFSETQ. V was clipped by 4 bases and J by 9 bases, with 20 bases between them. The CDR3 spans 16 residues. The CDR3 DNA is TGCGCCAGCAGCCCAACCTCCGACAGGAAGGTTTCACCCCTCCACTTT. It encodes CASSPTSDRKVSPLHF.

The chain combines TRBV10-2 with TRBJ1-1, with D possibly TRBD1 on 6 matching bases. Trimming shortened V by 6 bases and J by 11 bases, and 16 bases separated the two germline ends. Germline CDR1 reads WSHSY; CDR2 reads SAAADI. CDR3 length equals 12 residues. The DNA of the CDR3 is TGCGCCAGCAGCGGAAGAGGGGGTTGGGCTTTCTTT. It is translated as CASSGRGGWAFF.

The V and J genes are TRBV7-9 and TRBJ2-3; D not certain. The germline CDR1 and CDR2 sequences are SEHNR and FQNEAQ (reference sequence). V was shortened by 5 bases and J by 7 bases, with 13 bases between the two germline ends. The CDR3 totals 13 residues. The CDR3 is CASSLRLAYTQYF. CDR3 coding DNA: TGTGCCAGCAGCCTCCGATTGGCATATACGCAGTATTTT.